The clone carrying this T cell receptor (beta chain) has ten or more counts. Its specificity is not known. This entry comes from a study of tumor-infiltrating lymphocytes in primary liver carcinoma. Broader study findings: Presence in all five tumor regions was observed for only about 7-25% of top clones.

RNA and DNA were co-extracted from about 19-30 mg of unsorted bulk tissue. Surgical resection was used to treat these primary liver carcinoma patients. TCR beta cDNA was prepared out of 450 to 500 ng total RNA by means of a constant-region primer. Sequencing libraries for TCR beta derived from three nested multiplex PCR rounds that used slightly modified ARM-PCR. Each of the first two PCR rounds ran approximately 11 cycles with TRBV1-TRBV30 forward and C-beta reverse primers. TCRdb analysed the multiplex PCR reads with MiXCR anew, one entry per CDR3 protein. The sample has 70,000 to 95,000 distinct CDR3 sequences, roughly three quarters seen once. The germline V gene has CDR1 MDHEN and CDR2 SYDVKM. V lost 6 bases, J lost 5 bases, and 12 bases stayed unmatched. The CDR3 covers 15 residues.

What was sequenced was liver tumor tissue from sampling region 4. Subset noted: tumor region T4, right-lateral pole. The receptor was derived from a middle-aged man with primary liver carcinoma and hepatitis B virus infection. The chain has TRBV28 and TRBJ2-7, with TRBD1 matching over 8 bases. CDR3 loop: CASSPTGELGNEQYF. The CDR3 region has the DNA TGTGCCAGCAGCCCGACAGGGGAACTCGGGAACGAGCAGTACTTC.